This entry features one T cell receptor (beta chain) sequence. Recovery among Cohort 3 donors was established by two negative PCRs, clearance, or symptom resolution. Germline V gene lookup returns CDR1 SGDLS and CDR2 YYNGEE. V lost 4 bases, J lost 9 bases, and 7 bases stayed unmatched. The CDR3 runs 14 residues. Measured with immunoSEQ multiplex PCR; TCRdb has only the in-frame clones, and not every one. The sample yields around 170,000 clones, over 75% seen once. This entry belongs to a study of blood T cell repertoires in COVID-19. This TCR was recovered from a woman between 50 and 59 years old who had recovered from COVID-19. The sample comprised PBMCs or T cells enriched from blood (not recorded which). The chain uses TRBV9 and TRBJ2-1; 10 nucleotides match TRBD2. The CDR3 loop is CASSPSGSHGEQFF. The CDR3 coding sequence is TGTGCCAGCAGCCCTAGCGGGAGTCATGGTGAGCAGTTCTTC.